This is a list of T cell receptor beta chains from one sample in a study of PD-1 blockade in classical Hodgkin lymphoma. The protocol was immunoSEQ multiplex PCR, while the TCRdb copy is restricted to in-frame clones and leaves out a portion. The sample yields tens of thousands of clones, 77% seen once. This sample comprised peripheral blood mononuclear cells (PBMCs), obtained before the fourth cycle of nivolumab. These receptors all come from a human donor with classical Hodgkin lymphoma. CDR3s leave out the opening cysteine and the closing phenylalanine or tryptophan. The order of the fields is J gene, V gene, CDR3 protein.

j_gene: TRBJ1-5
v_gene: TRBV5-5
CDR3aa: ASTKDGRYNQPQH

j_gene: TRBJ1-6
v_gene: TRBV29-1
CDR3aa: SALTGGDSPLH

j_gene: TRBJ2-7
v_gene: TRBV5-1
CDR3aa: ASSTWTGTYEQY

j_gene: TRBJ2-7
v_gene: TRBV7-2
CDR3aa: ASSLFPLGAASYEQY

j_gene: TRBJ2-5
v_gene: TRBV18
CDR3aa: ASSPGGETQY

j_gene: TRBJ1-1
v_gene: TRBV6-5
CDR3aa: ASSQPGGRTEAF

j_gene: TRBJ2-3
v_gene: TRBV7-4
CDR3aa: ARHRVSTDTQY

j_gene: TRBJ1-2
v_gene: TRBV27
CDR3aa: ASSSKAFWVRDGYGYT

j_gene: TRBJ1-3
v_gene: TRBV7-9
CDR3aa: ASSPGQVGGNTIY

j_gene: TRBJ1-6
v_gene: TRBV23-1
CDR3aa: ASSRLGQSSYNSPLH

j_gene: TRBJ2-5
v_gene: TRBV2
CDR3aa: ASMTPGLPETQY

j_gene: TRBJ2-1
v_gene: TRBV6-5
CDR3aa: ASRLTGYNEQF

j_gene: TRBJ2-7
v_gene: TRBV6-1
CDR3aa: AQRIDGTYEQY

j_gene: TRBJ2-5
v_gene: TRBV5-1
CDR3aa: ASSLGGHSQETQY

j_gene: TRBJ1-6
v_gene: TRBV7-2
CDR3aa: ASSLAEHSPLH

j_gene: TRBJ1-5
v_gene: TRBV7-2
CDR3aa: ASSLEAASNQPQH

j_gene: TRBJ2-1
v_gene: TRBV2
CDR3aa: ASSGTTFEQF

j_gene: TRBJ1-5
v_gene: TRBV7-8
CDR3aa: ASSRPGTGFQPQH

j_gene: TRBJ1-4
v_gene: TRBV28
CDR3aa: ASSLTGLANEKLF

j_gene: TRBJ1-1
v_gene: TRBV28
CDR3aa: ASRNRDRGAYTEAF

j_gene: TRBJ1-1
v_gene: TRBV10-3
CDR3aa: AIAETVGQYTEAF

j_gene: TRBJ2-5
v_gene: TRBV6-5
CDR3aa: ASSYHSTRSQETQY

j_gene: TRBJ2-7
v_gene: TRBV30
CDR3aa: ASHTTRGPYEQY

j_gene: TRBJ2-3
v_gene: TRBV5-1
CDR3aa: ASSLDLDLTDTQY

j_gene: TRBJ2-7
v_gene: TRBV6-1
CDR3aa: ASSEDFRQVV

j_gene: TRBJ2-2
v_gene: TRBV7-6
CDR3aa: ASRTYRGFAGELF

j_gene: TRBJ2-1
v_gene: TRBV2
CDR3aa: ASSPGLASEQF

j_gene: TRBJ1-1
v_gene: TRBV4-3
CDR3aa: ASSQEGLNTEAF

j_gene: TRBJ1-1
v_gene: TRBV7-8
CDR3aa: ASSRGQRGVEAF

j_gene: TRBJ2-1
v_gene: TRBV14
CDR3aa: ASSQDLGLVGNEQF

j_gene: TRBJ1-6
v_gene: TRBV4-3
CDR3aa: ASSQAPRTGGAQNSPLH

j_gene: TRBJ2-7
v_gene: TRBV30
CDR3aa: AWRRQAVGRSVQY

j_gene: TRBJ1-6
v_gene: TRBV14
CDR3aa: ASSQDRGQGKYNSPLH

j_gene: TRBJ2-5
v_gene: TRBV4-3
CDR3aa: ASSQDLGPTQETQY

j_gene: TRBJ2-2
v_gene: TRBV7-6
CDR3aa: ASSPRLAGNTGELF

j_gene: TRBJ1-6
v_gene: TRBV7-2
CDR3aa: ASSLAVRNSPLH

j_gene: TRBJ1-5
v_gene: TRBV7-9
CDR3aa: ASSLGVREHQPQH

j_gene: TRBJ1-5
v_gene: TRBV7-8
CDR3aa: ASTLGQGFGNQPQH

j_gene: TRBJ2-7
v_gene: TRBV4-1
CDR3aa: ASSNRIGPYEQY

j_gene: TRBJ1-5
v_gene: TRBV28
CDR3aa: ASSLGQGNQPQH

j_gene: TRBJ2-1
v_gene: TRBV9
CDR3aa: ASSINAGLAGGGQF

j_gene: TRBJ1-6
v_gene: TRBV7-2
CDR3aa: ASSLGGPLH

j_gene: TRBJ2-1
v_gene: TRBV7-9
CDR3aa: ASSPEGGQTYNEQF

j_gene: TRBJ1-5
v_gene: TRBV19
CDR3aa: ASSIPGTSSNQPQH

j_gene: TRBJ2-5
v_gene: TRBV7-2
CDR3aa: ASSLDTETQY

j_gene: TRBJ2-7
v_gene: TRBV2
CDR3aa: ASKDRGYEQY

j_gene: TRBJ1-2
v_gene: TRBV25-1
CDR3aa: ASSRGGYGYT

j_gene: TRBJ1-2
v_gene: TRBV6-1
CDR3aa: ASSAQGELGGYT

j_gene: TRBJ1-1
v_gene: TRBV11-1
CDR3aa: ASSRGTEAF

j_gene: TRBJ1-1
v_gene: TRBV29-1
CDR3aa: SVVTGLLAEAF

j_gene: TRBJ1-6
v_gene: TRBV2
CDR3aa: ASRNRGTFYNSPLH

j_gene: TRBJ2-7
v_gene: TRBV5-4
CDR3aa: ASSFGTGGYEQY

j_gene: TRBJ1-3
v_gene: TRBV19
CDR3aa: ASSYLQGSGNTIY

j_gene: TRBJ2-1
v_gene: TRBV4-2
CDR3aa: ASSQVWGTNEQF

j_gene: TRBJ2-2
v_gene: TRBV9
CDR3aa: ASSAPSGGTNTGELF

j_gene: TRBJ2-2
v_gene: TRBV4-1
CDR3aa: ASSQVGVKKKAPGELF

j_gene: TRBJ1-1
v_gene: TRBV5-4
CDR3aa: ASSAGTRKNTEAF